This entry lists 10 T cell receptor beta chains sequenced from one sample in a study of T cell responses to AZD1222 COVID-19 vaccine. This table comes from immunoSEQ multiplex PCR, and its TCRdb copy is limited to in-frame clones, with some not included. Among around 91,000 clones listed, approximately 90% were seen once. The source material was peripheral blood, sampled 28 days after the second AZD1222 dose. The receptors shown here come from an adult who received the AZD1222 COVID-19 vaccine.

As DNA, the CDR3 is TGTGCCAGTAGCATCGGGGTGTTTCGTAGCAATCAGCCCCAGCATTTT. Translating it yields CASSIGVFRSNQPQHF. This chain connects TRBV19 to TRBJ1-5; D not resolved. The V gene's germline CDR1 is LNHDA and CDR2 SQIVND (reference sequence). Trimming left V 6 bases short and J 0 bases short, with 15 bases between. The CDR3 has 16 amino acids.

The rearrangement links TRBV15 to TRBJ2-7, with D maybe TRBD1 (6 bases). There are 11 residues in the CDR3. From germline, CDR1 is LNHNV and CDR2 YYDKDF (reference sequence). Trimming took 5 bases from V and 9 from J, leaving 11 bases between them. The CDR3 loop reads CATSGGHRQYF. The CDR3 bases are TGTGCCACCAGCGGGGGACACAGGCAGTACTTC.

V and J are TRBV9 and TRBJ1-3; D not certain. The germline V and J ends were trimmed by 0 bases and 0 bases, with 7 bases remaining between them. The CDR3 contains 15 residues. Looked up from germline, CDR1 is SGDLS and CDR2 is YYNGEE. CDR3 amino acids: CASSVGSDSGNTIYF. The CDR3 DNA reads TGTGCCAGCAGCGTAGGTTCGGACTCTGGAAACACCATATATTTT. Variable domain in full (rest from reference TRBV9 and TRBJ1-3): DSGVTQTPKHLITATGQRVTLRCSPRSGDLSVYWYQQSLDQGLQFLIQYYNGEERAKGNILERFSAQQFPDLHSELNLSSLELGDSALYFCASSVGSDSGNTIYFGEGSWLTVV.

The gene calls are TRBV7-2 and TRBJ1-3, with D unresolved. Germline V CDR1 and CDR2: SGHTA, FQGNSA. The CDR3 loop spans 16 amino acids. V lost 3 bases, J lost 0 bases, and 12 bases lay in between. The DNA of the CDR3 is TGTGCCAGCAGCTTCGGCACCATGAGCTCTGGAAACACCATATATTTT. This translates into CASSFGTMSSGNTIYF.

A remark on this clone: At one of its ends the junction is not consistent with the germline gene, which may arise from a read error. The chain is built from TRBV7-6 and TRBJ2-1; 11 nucleotides line up with TRBD2. This CDR3 is built from 15 residues. Germline values: CDR1 SGHVS, CDR2 FNYEAQ. CDR3 region: CASSSTSGSYDEQFF. The CDR3 nucleotides are TGTGCCAGCAGCTCCACTAGCGGGAGCTACGATGAGCAGTTCTTC.

The chain employs TRBV5-4 and TRBJ2-7; 10 nucleotides match TRBD2. V was clipped by 1 base and J by 9 bases; unmatched bases: 4. This CDR3 contains 13 residues. Germline loops: CDR1 SGHNT, CDR2 YYREEE (reference sequence). In DNA form, the CDR3 reads TGTGCCAGCAGCTTGAGCGGGAGGGGGGTGCAGTACTTC. This codes for CASSLSGRGVQYF. Supplemented by reference TRBV5-4 and TRBJ2-7, the full variable domain reads ETGVTQSPTHLIKTRGQQVTLRCSSQSGHNTVSWYQQALGQGPQFIFQYYREEENGRGNFPPRFSGLQFPNYSSELNVNALELDDSALYLCASSLSGRGVQYFGPGTRLTVT.

CDR3 sequence: CASSLEGSGNTIYF. In DNA, the CDR3 is TGTGCCAGCAGCTTGGAGGGGTCTGGAAACACCATATATTTT. The chain carries TRBV5-6 and TRBJ1-3, with D tentatively TRBD1 (5 bases). The CDR3 has 14 amino acids. Germline V lookup: CDR1 SGHDT, CDR2 YYEEEE. Trimming took off 0 bases at V and 1 base at J, with 5 bases between the two ends.

The chain carries TRBV9 and TRBJ2-2, with D unresolved. V was cut by 3 bases and J by 2 bases, with 11 bases left in between. Germline V CDR1 and CDR2: SGDLS, YYNGEE. The CDR3 is 15 amino acids. The CDR3 region has the DNA TGTGCCAGCAGCGCGTCGACACTAAACACCGGGGAGCTGTTTTTT. Residues: CASSASTLNTGELFF.

The chain recombines TRBV28 with TRBJ2-2; D might be TRBD1 (6 bases). The CDR3 is made up of 15 amino acids. The germline CDR1 and CDR2 sequences are MDHEN and SYDVKM. V was cut by 6 bases and J by 4 bases, with 15 bases left in between. CDR3 bases: TGTGCCAGCAGCGTAACAGGGCCGTCCACCGGGGAGCTGTTTTTT. It codes for CASSVTGPSTGELFF.

This chain connects TRBV6-5 to TRBJ1-3, with D possibly matching TRBD1 (5 bases). The CDR3 extends over 15 amino acids. Germline lookup yields CDR1 MNHEY and CDR2 SVGAGI. V was cut by 8 bases and J by 0 bases, with 14 bases left in between. The CDR3 loop is CASSPDSLSGNTIYF. As DNA, the CDR3 is TGTGCCAGCTCCCCCGACAGTCTCTCTGGAAACACCATATATTTT.